This T cell receptor (beta chain) was sequenced in a study of beta chain features in type 1 diabetes. CDR1 and CDR2 from the germline V gene are LGHNA and YSLEER. The CDR3 is 13 residues long. Trimming cost V 0 bases and J 4 bases, with 6 bases left between them. Expressed TCRB transcripts were sequenced after all isolated RNA was converted to cDNA. Data came from immunoSEQ multiplex PCR; TCRdb stores just in-frame clones and leaves some out. Here the sample spans under 800,000 clones, less than 20% being singletons. Sequenced: naive CD4+ T cells from blood. The chain combines TRBV4-3 with TRBJ2-5, with D hard to call. The source of this sequence is a man younger than 30 in good health. CDR3 region: CASSQDWRETQYF. The CDR3, as DNA: TGCGCCAGCAGCCAAGATTGGAGAGAGACCCAGTACTTC.